These T cell receptor beta chains were read from a single sample in a study of T cells in Graves' hyperthyroidism and ophthalmopathy. TCRdb reprocessed the multiplex PCR reads with MiXCR, giving one entry per CDR3 protein. The sample records hundreds of thousands of distinct CDR3 sequences, about 20% being singletons. Sequenced input: blood. The receptor set was obtained from a man aged 25 to 45 with Graves' ophthalmopathy. The CDR3 runs from the conserved cysteine through the conserved F or W. The D gene is left open where the match is weak. The size field is filled for only some rows; it gives once, few, many or a size class.

clone size: many; J gene: TRBJ2-1; D gene: .; V gene: TRBV3-1; CDR3 DNA: TGTGCCAGCAGCCGCCCAAACTACAATGAGCAGTTCTTC; CDR3 protein: CASSRPNYNEQFF
clone size: many; J gene: TRBJ2-5; D gene: .; V gene: TRBV18; CDR3 DNA: TGTGCCAGCTCACCGGGCTTTGGAGAGACCCAGTACTTC; CDR3 protein: CASSPGFGETQYF
clone size: many; J gene: TRBJ2-5; D gene: .; V gene: TRBV19; CDR3 DNA: TGTGCCAGTAGTATCGGGAACAAGGGGGAGACCCAGTACTTC; CDR3 protein: CASSIGNKGETQYF
clone size: .; J gene: TRBJ2-7; D gene: TRBD2; V gene: TRBV2; CDR3 DNA: TGTGCCAGCAGTTTATTAGCTAGCGGGAGCCACGAGCAGTACTTC; CDR3 protein: CASSLLASGSHEQYF
clone size: many; J gene: TRBJ2-3; D gene: .; V gene: TRBV11-3; CDR3 DNA: TGTGCCAGCAGCTTCCGCGGCTCCACAGATACGCAGTATTTT; CDR3 protein: CASSFRGSTDTQYF
clone size: .; J gene: TRBJ2-3; D gene: .; V gene: TRBV28; CDR3 DNA: TGTGCCAGCACCCAAACCACCCCGGGACTTCACCCGGATACGCAGTATTTT; CDR3 protein: CASTQTTPGLHPDTQYF
clone size: .; J gene: TRBJ1-6; D gene: .; V gene: TRBV20-1; CDR3 DNA: TGCAGTGCTAGAGATCCTCGGTATAATTCACCCCTCCACTTT; CDR3 protein: CSARDPRYNSPLHF
clone size: .; J gene: TRBJ2-2; D gene: TRBD2; V gene: TRBV6-2/TRBV6-3; CDR3 DNA: TGTGCCAGCAGTGCTGCGGGAGTGTCGAACACCGGGGAGCTGTTTTTT; CDR3 protein: CASSAAGVSNTGELFF
clone size: few; J gene: TRBJ1-5; D gene: .; V gene: TRBV6-2/TRBV6-3; CDR3 DNA: TGTGCCAGCAGTTACTCGGGGGATATCGGTCAGCCCCAGCATTTT; CDR3 protein: CASSYSGDIGQPQHF
clone size: many; J gene: TRBJ1-1; D gene: .; V gene: TRBV5-1; CDR3 DNA: TGCGCCAGCAGCTTAGGGGACTTGGCTGAAGCTTTCTTT; CDR3 protein: CASSLGDLAEAFF
clone size: .; J gene: TRBJ1-5; D gene: .; V gene: TRBV20-1; CDR3 DNA: TGCAGTGCTAGAGAGGTATATAGCAATCAGCCCCAGCATTTT; CDR3 protein: CSAREVYSNQPQHF
clone size: few; J gene: TRBJ2-3; D gene: .; V gene: TRBV29-1; CDR3 DNA: TGCAGCGTCGCCTGGGGGAGCACAGATACGCAGTATTTT; CDR3 protein: CSVAWGSTDTQYF
clone size: many; J gene: TRBJ1-1; D gene: TRBD1; V gene: TRBV27; CDR3 DNA: TGTGCCAGCAGTCCAATCAGGGGGCGGGGAACTGAAGCTTTCTTT; CDR3 protein: CASSPIRGRGTEAFF
clone size: few; J gene: TRBJ1-1; D gene: .; V gene: TRBV28; CDR3 DNA: TGTGCCAGCAGTTTATCCAACATGAACACTGATGCTTTCTTT; CDR3 protein: CASSLSNMNTDAFF
clone size: few; J gene: TRBJ2-5; D gene: .; V gene: TRBV29-1; CDR3 DNA: TGCAGCGTTGAAAAGGGCGGAGAGACCCAGTACTTC; CDR3 protein: CSVEKGGETQYF
clone size: .; J gene: TRBJ2-7; D gene: .; V gene: TRBV10-3; CDR3 DNA: TGTGCCATCAGGGGGACTGGGCCGTCCGAAGAGCAGTACTTC; CDR3 protein: CAIRGTGPSEEQYF
clone size: few; J gene: TRBJ2-7; D gene: .; V gene: TRBV5-1; CDR3 DNA: TGCGCCAGCAGCTTGCTGGAATCCTACGAGCAGTACTTC; CDR3 protein: CASSLLESYEQYF
clone size: .; J gene: TRBJ2-3; D gene: .; V gene: TRBV5-1; CDR3 DNA: TGCGCCAGCAGCCGGGGACCGGGGGAGGCAGATACGCAGTATTTT; CDR3 protein: CASSRGPGEADTQYF
clone size: .; J gene: TRBJ2-1; D gene: .; V gene: TRBV20-1; CDR3 DNA: TGCAGTGCTAGAGAGACGGTCGGCTCCTACAATGAGCAGTTCTTC; CDR3 protein: CSARETVGSYNEQFF
clone size: .; J gene: TRBJ1-2; D gene: TRBD1; V gene: TRBV6-2/TRBV6-3; CDR3 DNA: TGTGCCAGCAGAGACGGGACAGACTATGGCTACACCTTC; CDR3 protein: CASRDGTDYGYTF
clone size: .; J gene: TRBJ2-3; D gene: .; V gene: TRBV7-9; CDR3 DNA: TGTGCCAGCAGCTTAACTATTTCGGATACGCAGTATTTT; CDR3 protein: CASSLTISDTQYF
clone size: .; J gene: TRBJ1-2; D gene: TRBD1; V gene: TRBV30; CDR3 DNA: TGTGCCTGGAGTGTGACAGGGGGGGACTATGGCTACACCTTC; CDR3 protein: CAWSVTGGDYGYTF
clone size: .; J gene: TRBJ2-2; D gene: .; V gene: TRBV28; CDR3 DNA: TGTGCCAGCAGAATTGAAGGGCAGGGTATCACCGGGGAGCTGTTTTTT; CDR3 protein: CASRIEGQGITGELFF
clone size: .; J gene: TRBJ1-2; D gene: .; V gene: TRBV5-1; CDR3 DNA: TGCGCCAGCAGCTTGGAGGCGGCGACGAGTGGCTACACCTTC; CDR3 protein: CASSLEAATSGYTF
clone size: .; J gene: TRBJ1-1; D gene: .; V gene: TRBV10-2; CDR3 DNA: TGCGCCAGCAGTGGGGCGGGGGAAAACACTGAAGCTTTCTTT; CDR3 protein: CASSGAGENTEAFF
clone size: many; J gene: TRBJ1-1; D gene: TRBD1; V gene: TRBV3-1; CDR3 DNA: TGTGCCAGCAGCCACCAGGGGGACACTGAAGCTTTCTTT; CDR3 protein: CASSHQGDTEAFF
clone size: .; J gene: TRBJ2-3; D gene: .; V gene: TRBV18; CDR3 DNA: TGTGCCAGCGCAGCTCTAGCGCGATACACAGATACGCAGTATTTT; CDR3 protein: CASAALARYTDTQYF
clone size: few; J gene: TRBJ2-3; D gene: TRBD1; V gene: TRBV28; CDR3 DNA: TGTGCCAGCACCACCGACAGGGTTGGCGCAGATACGCAGTATTTT; CDR3 protein: CASTTDRVGADTQYF
clone size: few; J gene: TRBJ2-1; D gene: TRBD2; V gene: TRBV11-1; CDR3 DNA: TGTGCCAGCACTAGCGGGAGGGCTGAGCAGTTCTTC; CDR3 protein: CASTSGRAEQFF
clone size: .; J gene: TRBJ1-1; D gene: .; V gene: TRBV3-1; CDR3 DNA: TGTGCCAGCAGCCAAGAAAGTAGGGCCAAGGGAGCTTTCTTT; CDR3 protein: CASSQESRAKGAFF
clone size: many; J gene: TRBJ1-2; D gene: .; V gene: TRBV28; CDR3 DNA: TGTGCCAGCAGCCCCCAGGGTTTGGGCTACACCTTC; CDR3 protein: CASSPQGLGYTF
clone size: .; J gene: TRBJ2-6; D gene: TRBD1; V gene: TRBV28; CDR3 DNA: TGTGCCAGCAAGCAACTACAGGGGGCGCCCGGGGCCAACGTCCTGACTTTC; CDR3 protein: CASKQLQGAPGANVLTF
clone size: .; J gene: TRBJ2-7; D gene: TRBD2; V gene: TRBV10-3; CDR3 DNA: TGTGCCGTCCGGGAGGTCGGCTTTTACAATGAGCAGTACTTC; CDR3 protein: CAVREVGFYNEQYF
clone size: .; J gene: TRBJ1-3; D gene: .; V gene: TRBV2; CDR3 DNA: TGTGCCAGCAAAGGAACTACTGGAAACACCATATATTTT; CDR3 protein: CASKGTTGNTIYF
clone size: few; J gene: TRBJ2-1; D gene: TRBD2; V gene: TRBV24-1; CDR3 DNA: TGTGCCACCAGTGATTTTGCCGGGACTAGCGGGAGGAATGAGCAGTTCTTC; CDR3 protein: CATSDFAGTSGRNEQFF
clone size: .; J gene: TRBJ2-5; D gene: .; V gene: TRBV6-1; CDR3 DNA: TGTGCCAGCACCGAGACCCAGTACTTC; CDR3 protein: CASTETQYF
clone size: few; J gene: TRBJ1-5; D gene: TRBD1; V gene: TRBV28; CDR3 DNA: TGTGCCAGCAGTTCGCCCCGACAGGGGGGGAAGGGTCAGCCCCAGCATTTT; CDR3 protein: CASSSPRQGGKGQPQHF
clone size: .; J gene: TRBJ2-7; D gene: .; V gene: TRBV20-1; CDR3 DNA: TGCAGTGCCGACGCGGGACTGCAGAGCTCCTACGAGCAGTACTTC; CDR3 protein: CSADAGLQSSYEQYF
clone size: many; J gene: TRBJ2-7; D gene: TRBD2; V gene: TRBV6-2/TRBV6-3; CDR3 DNA: TGTGCCAGCAGTTACTCGGTCACTAGCGGCCATCAGGAGCAGTACTTC; CDR3 protein: CASSYSVTSGHQEQYF
clone size: many; J gene: TRBJ2-5; D gene: TRBD2; V gene: TRBV7-8; CDR3 DNA: TGTGCCAGCAGACCTCGGACTAGCGGGAGGCCTAGCCAAGAGACCCAGTACTTC; CDR3 protein: CASRPRTSGRPSQETQYF
clone size: many; J gene: TRBJ1-5; D gene: .; V gene: TRBV11-2; CDR3 DNA: TGTGCCAGCAGCCGCGATGCGGGGCCCCAGCATTTT; CDR3 protein: CASSRDAGPQHF
clone size: many; J gene: TRBJ2-1; D gene: .; V gene: TRBV2; CDR3 DNA: TGTGCCAGCAGTGACGACAGGCCCAAAGGCTATGAGCAGTTCTTC; CDR3 protein: CASSDDRPKGYEQFF
clone size: few; J gene: TRBJ1-2; D gene: TRBD1; V gene: TRBV27; CDR3 DNA: TGTGCCAGCAGCAATAGGGGGCAGGGGGAACCCCCCTCTAACTATGGCTACACCTTC; CDR3 protein: CASSNRGQGEPPSNYGYTF
clone size: few; J gene: TRBJ1-5; D gene: .; V gene: TRBV6-1; CDR3 DNA: TGTGCCAGCACCCCCAGAGTAGGTCAGCCCCAGCATTTT; CDR3 protein: CASTPRVGQPQHF
clone size: few; J gene: TRBJ2-5; D gene: .; V gene: TRBV7-9; CDR3 DNA: TGTGCCAGCAGATCGTCTCGTTTGGTGGGATCCGAGGGGGAGACCCAGTACTTC; CDR3 protein: CASRSSRLVGSEGETQYF
clone size: once; J gene: TRBJ2-1; D gene: .; V gene: TRBV14; CDR3 DNA: TGTGCCAGCAGCCCCGGGACTGTCGGTGAGCAGTTCTTC; CDR3 protein: CASSPGTVGEQFF
clone size: many; J gene: TRBJ1-2; D gene: .; V gene: TRBV20-1; CDR3 DNA: TGCAGTGCTAGAGTCATACGGACAGCAGACCATGGCTACACCTTC; CDR3 protein: CSARVIRTADHGYTF
clone size: once; J gene: TRBJ2-2; D gene: TRBD2; V gene: TRBV12-3/TRBV12-4; CDR3 DNA: TGTGCCAGCAGTCCCCGGCTGGGGGGGGCCGGGGAGCTGTTTTTT; CDR3 protein: CASSPRLGGAGELFF
clone size: .; J gene: TRBJ2-7; D gene: .; V gene: TRBV12-3/TRBV12-4; CDR3 DNA: TGTGCCAGCAGCTATGGAACCTACGAGCAGTACTTC; CDR3 protein: CASSYGTYEQYF
clone size: .; J gene: TRBJ2-4; D gene: .; V gene: TRBV11-3; CDR3 DNA: TGTGCCAGCAGCTTAGGGGGGGCGCGGAACATTCAGTACTTC; CDR3 protein: CASSLGGARNIQYF
clone size: few; J gene: TRBJ2-1; D gene: TRBD2; V gene: TRBV2; CDR3 DNA: TGTGCCAGCGCGCTAGCGGACAATGAGCAGTTCTTC; CDR3 protein: CASALADNEQFF
clone size: .; J gene: TRBJ2-1; D gene: TRBD1; V gene: TRBV6-2/TRBV6-3; CDR3 DNA: TGTGCCAGCAGGATCTACCGGGACAGGGCGTCCAATGAGCAGTTCTTC; CDR3 protein: CASRIYRDRASNEQFF
clone size: few; J gene: TRBJ2-3; D gene: .; V gene: TRBV20-1; CDR3 DNA: .; CDR3 protein: CSAVGGQYFGGQYF
clone size: many; J gene: TRBJ2-5; D gene: TRBD1; V gene: TRBV7-8; CDR3 DNA: TGTGCCAGCAGCTGGACAGGGGCTGGGGAGACCCAGTACTTC; CDR3 protein: CASSWTGAGETQYF
clone size: few; J gene: TRBJ1-1; D gene: .; V gene: TRBV4-1; CDR3 DNA: TGCGCCAGCAGCCAAATGAACCCATCCAACACTGAAGCTTTCTTT; CDR3 protein: CASSQMNPSNTEAFF